Listed below are T cell receptor beta chains from one sample, sequenced in a study of shared clonotypes between healthy human individuals. Profiled with immunoSEQ multiplex PCR; TCRdb holds only in-frame clones, not every one. The sample includes about 710,000 clones, roughly two thirds of them seen just once. The specimen sequenced was memory CD4+ T cells sorted from blood. Receptor source: a woman aged 25 to 39 in good health. The CDR3 runs from the conserved cysteine through the conserved F or W. D genes are given only for firm matches. The size of a clone is reported for some rows only, either as once, few or many, or as a class for expanded clones.

j_call: TRBJ1-2
v_call: TRBV28
clone_size: -
d_call: -
cdr3_aa: CASSHPGGAYGYTF
cdr3_nt: TGTGCCAGCAGTCACCCGGGGGGTGCCTATGGCTACACCTTC

j_call: TRBJ2-5
v_call: TRBV28
clone_size: few
d_call: -
cdr3_aa: CASSFRVGRGEETQYF
cdr3_nt: TGTGCCAGCAGTTTTCGGGTCGGAAGGGGGGAGGAGACCCAGTACTTC

j_call: TRBJ1-2
v_call: TRBV7-2
clone_size: -
d_call: TRBD1
cdr3_aa: CASSLDTGTGFRGGGYTF
cdr3_nt: TGTGCCAGCAGCTTAGATACCGGGACAGGGTTTAGAGGGGGCGGCTACACCTTC

j_call: TRBJ1-5
v_call: TRBV28
clone_size: many
d_call: -
cdr3_aa: CASSSQRSLIKSNQPQHF
cdr3_nt: TGTGCCAGCAGTTCCCAACGGTCTCTCATTAAAAGCAATCAGCCCCAGCATTTT

j_call: TRBJ1-2
v_call: TRBV10-3
clone_size: -
d_call: -
cdr3_aa: CAISLNSDGYTF
cdr3_nt: TGTGCCATCAGTTTAAATTCGGACGGCTACACCTTC

j_call: TRBJ1-2
v_call: TRBV6-1
clone_size: once
d_call: -
cdr3_aa: CASSVSPAHGYTF
cdr3_nt: TGTGCCAGCAGTGTATCTCCCGCTCATGGCTACACCTTC

j_call: TRBJ2-7
v_call: TRBV18
clone_size: -
d_call: -
cdr3_aa: CASSEDRLSYEQYF
cdr3_nt: TGTGCCAGCTCAGAGGACAGACTATCCTACGAGCAGTACTTC

j_call: TRBJ2-1
v_call: TRBV6-7
clone_size: -
d_call: TRBD2
cdr3_aa: CASSYRLADLYNEQFF
cdr3_nt: TGTGCCAGCAGTTACCGACTAGCGGACCTCTACAATGAGCAGTTCTTC

j_call: TRBJ2-1
v_call: TRBV27
clone_size: -
d_call: TRBD2
cdr3_aa: CASSLGLAGVSGNEQFF
cdr3_nt: TGTGCCAGCAGTTTAGGGCTAGCGGGAGTAAGCGGCAATGAGCAGTTCTTC

j_call: TRBJ2-1
v_call: TRBV11-2
clone_size: -
d_call: -
cdr3_aa: CASSSYLDNEQFF
cdr3_nt: TGTGCCAGCAGCTCCTACTTAGACAATGAGCAGTTCTTC

j_call: TRBJ1-5
v_call: TRBV19
clone_size: few
d_call: -
cdr3_aa: CASSIGVKPQHF
cdr3_nt: TGTGCCAGTAGTATCGGAGTTAAGCCCCAGCATTTT

j_call: TRBJ1-1
v_call: TRBV19
clone_size: -
d_call: TRBD1
cdr3_aa: CASSTQTGIGTEAFF
cdr3_nt: TGTGCCAGTAGTACCCAGACAGGGATCGGCACTGAAGCTTTCTTT

j_call: TRBJ1-6
v_call: TRBV28
clone_size: many
d_call: -
cdr3_aa: CAIKGPRNSPLHF
cdr3_nt: TGTGCCATAAAGGGGCCGCGTAATTCACCCCTCCACTTT

j_call: TRBJ2-6
v_call: TRBV30
clone_size: -
d_call: -
cdr3_aa: CAWSGSGANVLTF
cdr3_nt: TGTGCCTGGAGCGGTTCTGGGGCCAACGTCCTGACTTTC

j_call: TRBJ1-1
v_call: TRBV29-1
clone_size: -
d_call: -
cdr3_aa: CSGVGQLNTEAFF
cdr3_nt: TGCAGCGGCGTAGGACAGTTGAACACTGAAGCTTTCTTT

j_call: TRBJ2-4
v_call: TRBV2
clone_size: many
d_call: TRBD1
cdr3_aa: CASKAPGQITAKNIQYF
cdr3_nt: TGTGCCAGCAAGGCCCCGGGACAGATAACAGCCAAAAACATTCAGTACTTC

j_call: TRBJ2-1
v_call: TRBV23-1
clone_size: -
d_call: -
cdr3_aa: CASTQSTGGEQFF
cdr3_nt: TGCGCCAGCACCCAATCGACGGGCGGGGAGCAGTTCTTC

j_call: TRBJ2-7
v_call: TRBV2
clone_size: few
d_call: TRBD1
cdr3_aa: CASSGTGYRSYEQYF
cdr3_nt: TGTGCCAGCAGCGGGACAGGGTATAGGTCCTACGAGCAGTACTTC

j_call: TRBJ2-7
v_call: TRBV6-6
clone_size: -
d_call: -
cdr3_aa: CASTSSGPTYEQYF
cdr3_nt: TGTGCCAGCACGAGCTCGGGCCCTACCTACGAGCAGTACTTC

j_call: TRBJ2-4
v_call: TRBV28
clone_size: -
d_call: -
cdr3_aa: CASKDTSKNIQYF
cdr3_nt: TGTGCCAGCAAGGACACATCCAAAAACATTCAGTACTTC

j_call: TRBJ1-3
v_call: TRBV27
clone_size: -
d_call: -
cdr3_aa: CASSLRWSRESGNTIYF
cdr3_nt: TGTGCCAGCAGTTTGAGGTGGTCTAGAGAGTCTGGAAACACCATATATTTT

j_call: TRBJ2-4
v_call: TRBV7-9
clone_size: -
d_call: -
cdr3_aa: CASSLATLAKNIQYF
cdr3_nt: TGTGCCAGCAGCTTAGCCACCCTAGCCAAAAACATTCAGTACTTC

j_call: TRBJ1-5
v_call: TRBV2
clone_size: -
d_call: TRBD1
cdr3_aa: CASSGQGFSNQPQHF
cdr3_nt: TGTGCCAGCAGTGGACAGGGGTTTAGCAATCAGCCCCAGCATTTT

j_call: TRBJ1-5
v_call: TRBV6-5
clone_size: -
d_call: TRBD1
cdr3_aa: CASSPGQGNQPQHF
cdr3_nt: TGTGCCAGCAGTCCTGGACAGGGCAATCAGCCCCAGCATTTT

j_call: TRBJ2-3
v_call: TRBV29-1
clone_size: -
d_call: TRBD1
cdr3_aa: CSVDGQGTDTQYF
cdr3_nt: TGCAGCGTTGACGGACAGGGAACAGATACGCAGTATTTT

j_call: TRBJ1-6
v_call: TRBV4-1
clone_size: few
d_call: -
cdr3_aa: CASSQEGGQVGTPLHF
cdr3_nt: TGCGCCAGCAGCCAAGAGGGGGGGCAGGTGGGGACACCCCTCCACTTT

j_call: TRBJ2-2
v_call: TRBV30
clone_size: -
d_call: TRBD2
cdr3_aa: CAWSVLGGRVTGELFF
cdr3_nt: TGTGCCTGGAGTGTACTGGGCGGGAGAGTCACCGGGGAGCTGTTTTTT

j_call: TRBJ1-6
v_call: TRBV29-1
clone_size: -
d_call: -
cdr3_aa: CSVRDGSSYNSPLHF
cdr3_nt: TGCAGCGTCCGGGACGGGAGCTCCTATAATTCACCCCTCCACTTT

j_call: TRBJ2-3
v_call: TRBV7-8
clone_size: -
d_call: -
cdr3_aa: CASTRRGVGTRTDTQYF
cdr3_nt: TGTGCCAGCACCCGGAGGGGGGTCGGAACCCGCACAGATACGCAGTATTTT

j_call: TRBJ2-6
v_call: TRBV27
clone_size: few
d_call: -
cdr3_aa: CASSSGPGANVLTF
cdr3_nt: TGTGCCAGCAGTTCAGGGCCGGGGGCCAACGTCCTGACTTTC

j_call: TRBJ1-2
v_call: TRBV28
clone_size: few
d_call: TRBD1
cdr3_aa: CASRRDRAFTF
cdr3_nt: TGTGCCAGCAGACGAGACAGGGCGTTCACCTTC

j_call: TRBJ2-1
v_call: TRBV11-2
clone_size: -
d_call: TRBD2
cdr3_aa: CASSLDYLRLAGLNEQFF
cdr3_nt: TGTGCCAGCAGCTTAGATTATCTCCGACTAGCGGGCCTCAATGAGCAGTTCTTC

j_call: TRBJ1-1
v_call: TRBV10-2
clone_size: -
d_call: -
cdr3_aa: CASNWGGMNTEAFF
cdr3_nt: TGCGCCAGCAATTGGGGAGGAATGAACACTGAAGCTTTCTTT

j_call: TRBJ1-2
v_call: TRBV5-1
clone_size: -
d_call: -
cdr3_aa: CASSLDEGSIYGYTF
cdr3_nt: TGCGCCAGCAGCTTGGATGAGGGATCGATTTATGGCTACACCTTC

j_call: TRBJ1-1
v_call: TRBV6-5
clone_size: -
d_call: -
cdr3_aa: CASRPKTVTSEAFF
cdr3_nt: TGTGCCAGCAGACCCAAGACAGTCACATCTGAAGCTTTCTTT

j_call: TRBJ2-3
v_call: TRBV28
clone_size: few
d_call: TRBD2
cdr3_aa: CASSPPGLAGANTQYF
cdr3_nt: TGTGCCAGCAGTCCACCGGGACTAGCGGGAGCGAATACGCAGTATTTT

j_call: TRBJ1-4
v_call: TRBV5-1
clone_size: -
d_call: -
cdr3_aa: CASSLAGEEKLFF
cdr3_nt: TGCGCCAGCAGCTTAGCTGGGGAAGAAAAACTGTTTTTT

j_call: TRBJ1-5
v_call: TRBV28
clone_size: -
d_call: -
cdr3_aa: CASSFTGNQPQHF
cdr3_nt: TGTGCCAGCAGTTTTACGGGTAATCAGCCCCAGCATTTT

j_call: TRBJ1-3
v_call: TRBV7-8
clone_size: -
d_call: -
cdr3_aa: CASSLRQGGNTIYF
cdr3_nt: TGTGCCAGCAGCTTGCGGCAGGGCGGAAACACCATATATTTT

j_call: TRBJ2-7
v_call: TRBV5-1
clone_size: -
d_call: -
cdr3_aa: CASQREPVGVSYEQYF
cdr3_nt: TGCGCCAGCCAAAGGGAACCAGTGGGGGTCTCCTACGAGCAGTACTTC

j_call: TRBJ1-5
v_call: TRBV19
clone_size: -
d_call: TRBD1
cdr3_aa: CASSITGGVNQPQHF
cdr3_nt: TGTGCCAGTAGTATCACAGGGGGTGTAAATCAGCCCCAGCATTTT

j_call: TRBJ2-4
v_call: TRBV6-5
clone_size: few
d_call: -
cdr3_aa: CASKPHSMGKNIQYF
cdr3_nt: TGTGCCAGCAAACCCCACTCGATGGGCAAAAACATTCAGTACTTC

j_call: TRBJ2-7
v_call: TRBV30
clone_size: -
d_call: -
cdr3_aa: CAWGAGRSLQQYF
cdr3_nt: TGTGCCTGGGGGGCAGGGCGGTCGCTGCAGCAGTACTTC

j_call: TRBJ1-5
v_call: TRBV7-2
clone_size: -
d_call: TRBD1
cdr3_aa: CASSLVLYGQGNQPQHF
cdr3_nt: TGTGCCAGCAGCTTAGTGCTTTATGGACAGGGTAATCAGCCCCAGCATTTT

j_call: TRBJ2-7
v_call: TRBV4-1
clone_size: once
d_call: -
cdr3_aa: CASSQVLVSYEQYF
cdr3_nt: TGCGCCAGCAGCCAAGTTCTGGTGTCCTACGAGCAGTACTTC

j_call: TRBJ2-7
v_call: TRBV5-4
clone_size: few
d_call: -
cdr3_aa: CASSLDWRGGYEQYF
cdr3_nt: TGTGCCAGCAGCTTGGATTGGCGGGGCGGCTACGAGCAGTACTTC

j_call: TRBJ1-5
v_call: TRBV7-8
clone_size: -
d_call: -
cdr3_aa: CASSLAYGGGRDNQPQHF
cdr3_nt: TGTGCCAGCAGCTTAGCCTACGGGGGAGGGAGGGACAATCAGCCCCAGCATTTT

j_call: TRBJ2-7
v_call: TRBV5-8
clone_size: few
d_call: TRBD1
cdr3_aa: CASSRDSVVVQYF
cdr3_nt: TGTGCCAGCAGCCGGGACAGTGTGGTGGTGCAGTACTTC

j_call: TRBJ1-2
v_call: TRBV19
clone_size: -
d_call: -
cdr3_aa: CASSPGDRVDGYTF
cdr3_nt: TGTGCCAGTAGCCCCGGGGATAGGGTTGATGGCTACACCTTC

j_call: TRBJ2-3
v_call: TRBV28
clone_size: -
d_call: -
cdr3_aa: CASRREIDGDTQYF
cdr3_nt: TGTGCCAGCAGGCGGGAAATCGATGGGGATACGCAGTATTTT

j_call: TRBJ1-1
v_call: TRBV5-6
clone_size: -
d_call: -
cdr3_aa: CASSFRRGGGTEAFF
cdr3_nt: TGTGCCAGCAGCTTTCGTAGGGGAGGTGGCACTGAAGCTTTCTTT

j_call: TRBJ2-1
v_call: TRBV18
clone_size: few
d_call: -
cdr3_aa: CASSRNYNEQFF
cdr3_nt: TGTGCCAGCTCACGGAACTACAATGAGCAGTTCTTC

j_call: TRBJ2-1
v_call: TRBV9
clone_size: -
d_call: TRBD1
cdr3_aa: CASSVGGQDYGHEQFF
cdr3_nt: TGTGCCAGCAGCGTAGGGGGACAGGACTATGGCCATGAGCAGTTCTTC

j_call: TRBJ2-3
v_call: TRBV7-2
clone_size: -
d_call: -
cdr3_aa: CASSLVALITDTQYF
cdr3_nt: TGTGCCAGCAGCTTAGTTGCACTAATCACAGATACGCAGTATTTT

j_call: TRBJ1-4
v_call: TRBV28
clone_size: -
d_call: -
cdr3_aa: CASSSGTRFATNEKLFF
cdr3_nt: TGTGCCAGCAGCTCCGGGACACGATTTGCAACTAATGAAAAACTGTTTTTT

j_call: TRBJ1-1
v_call: TRBV6-5
clone_size: -
d_call: -
cdr3_aa: CASSYSYVWNTEAFF
cdr3_nt: TGTGCCAGCAGTTACTCTTACGTCTGGAACACTGAAGCTTTCTTT

j_call: TRBJ2-7
v_call: TRBV7-3
clone_size: -
d_call: TRBD2
cdr3_aa: CASSPPSGINFYYEQYF
cdr3_nt: TGTGCCAGCAGCCCCCCTAGCGGGATCAATTTTTACTACGAGCAGTACTTC

j_call: TRBJ1-4
v_call: TRBV29-1
clone_size: few
d_call: -
cdr3_aa: CSVEERGLQEKLFF
cdr3_nt: TGCAGCGTTGAAGAAAGGGGACTGCAAGAAAAACTGTTTTTT

j_call: TRBJ2-3
v_call: TRBV30
clone_size: -
d_call: -
cdr3_aa: CAWSEGGGTDTQYF
cdr3_nt: TGTGCCTGGAGCGAGGGCGGGGGCACAGATACGCAGTATTTT

j_call: TRBJ2-1
v_call: TRBV18
clone_size: -
d_call: TRBD2
cdr3_aa: CASSPSPLSGITEDNEQFF
cdr3_nt: TGTGCCAGCTCACCAAGCCCCCTTAGCGGGATTACCGAGGACAATGAGCAGTTCTTC